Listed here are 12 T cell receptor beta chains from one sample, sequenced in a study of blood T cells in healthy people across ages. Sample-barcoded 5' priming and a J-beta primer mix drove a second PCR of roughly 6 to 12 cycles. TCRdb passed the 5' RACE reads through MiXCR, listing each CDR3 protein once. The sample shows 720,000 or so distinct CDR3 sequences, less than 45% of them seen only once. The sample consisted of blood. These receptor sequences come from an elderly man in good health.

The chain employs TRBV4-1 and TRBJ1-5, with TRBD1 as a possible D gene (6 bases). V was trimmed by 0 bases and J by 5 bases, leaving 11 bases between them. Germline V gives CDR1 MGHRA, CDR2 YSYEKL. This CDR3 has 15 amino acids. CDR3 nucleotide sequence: TGCGCCAGCAGCCAAGATGGGGGGGCGTATCAGCCCCAGCATTTT. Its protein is CASSQDGGAYQPQHF.

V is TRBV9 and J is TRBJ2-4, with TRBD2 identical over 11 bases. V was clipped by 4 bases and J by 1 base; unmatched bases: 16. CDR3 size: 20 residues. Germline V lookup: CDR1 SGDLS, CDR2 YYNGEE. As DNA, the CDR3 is TGTGCCAGCAGCCCCCTGGTCGGGCTAGCGGGGGGTCTGGCCAAAAACATTCAGTACTTC. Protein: CASSPLVGLAGGLAKNIQYF.

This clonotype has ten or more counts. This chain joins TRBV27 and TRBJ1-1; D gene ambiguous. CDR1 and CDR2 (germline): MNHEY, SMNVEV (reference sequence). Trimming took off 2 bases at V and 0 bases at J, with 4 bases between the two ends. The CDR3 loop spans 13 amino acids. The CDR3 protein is CASSLQMNTEAFF. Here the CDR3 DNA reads TGTGCCAGCAGTTTACAGATGAACACTGAAGCTTTCTTT.

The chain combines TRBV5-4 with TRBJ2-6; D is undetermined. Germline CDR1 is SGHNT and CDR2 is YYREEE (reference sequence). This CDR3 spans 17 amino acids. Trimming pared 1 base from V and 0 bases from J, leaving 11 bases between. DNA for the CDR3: TGTGCCAGCAGCTTGTGGCTAGGAAACTCTGGGGCCAACGTCCTGACTTTC. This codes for CASSLWLGNSGANVLTF.

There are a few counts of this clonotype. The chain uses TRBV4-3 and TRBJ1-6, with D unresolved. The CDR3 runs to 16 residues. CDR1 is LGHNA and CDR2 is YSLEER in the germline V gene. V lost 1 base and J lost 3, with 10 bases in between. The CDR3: CASSQGHGNYNSPLHF. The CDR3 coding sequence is TGCGCCAGCAGCCAAGGCCACGGGAACTATAATTCACCCCTCCACTTT.

For the CDR3, the DNA is TGTGCCAGCAGCTCCGGGGGGACAGGGGGCTACGAGCAGTACTTC. Residues: CASSSGGTGGYEQYF. The chain carries TRBV6-2 or TRBV6-3 and TRBJ2-7, with 11 nucleotides matching TRBD1. This CDR3 has 15 residues. V trimming: 6 bases; J trimming: 3 bases; junction bases outside the gene matches: 7. The V gene's germline CDR1 is MNHEY and CDR2 SVGEGT.

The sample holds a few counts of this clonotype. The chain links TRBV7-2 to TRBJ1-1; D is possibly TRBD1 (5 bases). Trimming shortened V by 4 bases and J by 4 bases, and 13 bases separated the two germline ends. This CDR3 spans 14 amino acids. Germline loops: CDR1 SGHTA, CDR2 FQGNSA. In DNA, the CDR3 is TGTGCCAGCAGCTCCAACGGGGCGGGCACTGAAGCTTTCTTT. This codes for CASSSNGAGTEAFF.

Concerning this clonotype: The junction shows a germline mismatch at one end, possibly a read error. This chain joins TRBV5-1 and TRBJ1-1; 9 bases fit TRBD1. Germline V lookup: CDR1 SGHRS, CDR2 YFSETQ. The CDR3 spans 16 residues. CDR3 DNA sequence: TGCGCCAGCAGCCCATCACAGGGGGCAATGAACACTGAAGCTTTGTTT. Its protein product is CASSPSQGAMNTEALF.

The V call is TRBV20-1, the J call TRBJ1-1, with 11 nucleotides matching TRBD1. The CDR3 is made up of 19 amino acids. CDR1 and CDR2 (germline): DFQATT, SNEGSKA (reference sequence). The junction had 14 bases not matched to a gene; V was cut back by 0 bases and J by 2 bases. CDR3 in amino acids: CSARDRMGRTGGLNTEAFF. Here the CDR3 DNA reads TGCAGTGCTAGAGATCGCATGGGCAGGACAGGGGGCCTAAACACTGAAGCTTTCTTT.

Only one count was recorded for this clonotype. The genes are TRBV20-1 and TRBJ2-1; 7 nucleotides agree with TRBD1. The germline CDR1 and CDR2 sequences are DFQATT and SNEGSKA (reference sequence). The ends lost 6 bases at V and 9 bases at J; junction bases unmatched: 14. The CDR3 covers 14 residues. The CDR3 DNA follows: TGCAGTGCCAGGAGCAGGGGGACGATAGGTGAGCAGTTCTTC. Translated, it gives CSARSRGTIGEQFF.

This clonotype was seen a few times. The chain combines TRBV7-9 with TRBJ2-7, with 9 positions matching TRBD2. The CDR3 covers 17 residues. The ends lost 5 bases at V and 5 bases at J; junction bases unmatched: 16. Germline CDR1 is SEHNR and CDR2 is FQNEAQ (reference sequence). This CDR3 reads CASSTRSPGTSFHEQYF. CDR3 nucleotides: TGTGCCAGCAGCACTAGGTCCCCCGGGACTAGCTTCCACGAGCAGTACTTC. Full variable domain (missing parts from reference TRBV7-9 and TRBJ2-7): DTGVSQNPRHKITKRGQNVTFRCDPISEHNRLYWYRQTLGQGPEFLTYFQNEAQLEKSRLLSDRFSAERPKGSFSTLEIQRTEQGDSAMYLCASSTRSPGTSFHEQYFGPGTRLTVT.

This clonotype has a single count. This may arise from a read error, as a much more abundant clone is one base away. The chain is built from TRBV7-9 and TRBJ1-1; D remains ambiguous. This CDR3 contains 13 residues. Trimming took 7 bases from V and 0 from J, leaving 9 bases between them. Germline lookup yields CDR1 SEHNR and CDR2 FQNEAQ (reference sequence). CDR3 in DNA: TGTGCCAGCAACTTTCAAGTGAACACTGAAGCTTTCTTT. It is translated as CASNFQVNTEAFF.